The 16 T cell receptor beta chains presented below share a single source sample, sequenced in a study of cytomegalovirus exposure and HLA in healthy donors. PCR amplification relied on 60 Vbeta primers (plus 13 Jbeta primers). Here immunoSEQ multiplex PCR was the method, and the copy in TCRdb shows in-frame clones only, minus some. The table lists 120,000 or so clones, 70% to 80% of them singletons. The sequenced sample consisted of PBMCs. The receptors here all came from a woman between 40 and 55 years old in good health and CMV-seropositive.

The J gene is TRBJ2-6, the V gene TRBV6-6, with 7 positions matching TRBD2. V lost 5 bases, J lost 2 bases, and 3 bases stayed unmatched. The germline gives CDR1 MNHNY, CDR2 SVGAGI (reference sequence). CDR3 size: 15 residues. The CDR3 protein is CASSTRGAGANVLTF. The CDR3 coding sequence is TGTGCCAGCAGTACCCGGGGGGCTGGGGCCAACGTCCTGACTTTC.

This chain connects TRBV5-1 to TRBJ2-7; perhaps TRBD2 as D (5 bases). The CDR3 runs 13 residues. Germline CDR1 reads SGHRS; CDR2 reads YFSETQ. V was shortened by 0 bases and J by 3 bases, with 7 bases between the two germline ends. The CDR3 is CASSLAEGYEQYF. CDR3 DNA sequence: TGCGCCAGCAGCTTGGCCGAGGGCTACGAGCAGTACTTC. The whole variable domain, filled in from reference TRBV5-1 and TRBJ2-7, reads KAGVTQTPRYLIKTRGQQVTLSCSPISGHRSVSWYQQTPGQGLQFLFEYFSETQRNKGNFPGRFSGRQFSNSRSEMNVSTLELGDSALYLCASSLAEGYEQYFGPGTRLTVT.

The rearrangement uses TRBV6-6 and TRBJ2-1, with TRBD2 matching over 10 bases. This CDR3 has 13 amino acids. V gave up 5 bases and J gave up 8 bases; unmatched junction bases: 3. Germline CDR1 MNHNY, CDR2 SVGAGI (reference sequence). The CDR3 DNA reads TGTGCCAGCAGTCTTGGGACTAGCGATGAGCAGTTCTTC. Translated: CASSLGTSDEQFF.

The J gene is TRBJ2-6, the V gene TRBV29-1, with D hard to call. V gave up 7 bases and J gave up 0 bases, with 10 bases separating them. CDR1 is SQVTM and CDR2 is ANQGSEA in the germline V gene. CDR3 length: 14 residues. The CDR3 bases are TGCAGCGCCCTAGGTTACTCTGGGGCCAACGTCCTGACTTTC. Translating gives CSALGYSGANVLTF.

The rearrangement uses TRBV25-1 and TRBJ1-2; a possible D gene is TRBD1 (5 bases). Germline CDR1 reads MGHDK; CDR2 reads SYGVNS. V lost 5 bases and J lost 6, with 22 bases in between. The CDR3 totals 16 residues. The CDR3 here is CASSPPREGKNDGYTF. The CDR3 DNA reads TGTGCCAGCAGTCCACCCCGGGAGGGGAAAAACGATGGCTACACCTTC.

The V call is TRBV5-8, the J call TRBJ2-3; D is undetermined. This CDR3 has 12 residues. Germline assignment: CDR1 SGHTS and CDR2 YDEGEE. V gave up 4 bases and J gave up 0 bases, with 3 bases separating them. The CDR3 sequence: CASSPSTDTQYF. As DNA, the CDR3 is TGTGCCAGCAGCCCGAGCACAGATACGCAGTATTTT.

The V gene is TRBV18, the J gene TRBJ2-6; D gene ambiguous. Germline values: CDR1 KGHSH, CDR2 LQKENI. Between the trimmed V and J ends, which lost 2 bases and 0 bases, there was a span of 5 bases. The CDR3 length is 15 residues. The CDR3 sequence is CASSPVGSGANVLTF. The CDR3 DNA follows: TGTGCCAGCTCACCAGTCGGCTCTGGGGCCAACGTCCTGACTTTC.

The V and J genes are TRBV5-1 and TRBJ2-1; TRBD2 agrees at 9 bases. The CDR3 sequence is 15 residues long. The germline CDR1 and CDR2 sequences are SGHRS and YFSETQ. V shed 3 bases and J 8 bases; nucleotides not matched to a gene: 9. CDR3 amino acids: CASSSGRTSVDEQFF. The DNA of the CDR3 is TGCGCCAGCAGCTCCGGGCGGACTAGCGTAGATGAGCAGTTCTTC.

The chain couples TRBV11-2 to TRBJ2-7; perhaps TRBD1 as D (6 bases). The CDR3 extends over 16 amino acids. The V gene lost 4 bases and the J gene lost 2 bases, with 18 bases spanning the gap. Per germline, CDR1 SGHAT and CDR2 FQNNGV. This chain's CDR3 is CASSSVARDTPYEQYF. As DNA, the CDR3 is TGTGCCAGCAGCTCCGTCGCACGGGACACCCCCTACGAGCAGTACTTC. Supplemented by reference TRBV11-2 and TRBJ2-7, the full variable domain reads EAGVAQSPRYKIIEKRQSVAFWCNPISGHATLYWYQQILGQGPKLLIQFQNNGVVDDSQLPKDRFSAERLKGVDSTLKIQPAKLEDSAVYLCASSSVARDTPYEQYFGPGTRLTVT.

This sequence joins TRBV6-5 and TRBJ1-6; 9 bases match TRBD1. The CDR3 covers 15 residues. Germline lookup yields CDR1 MNHEY and CDR2 SVGAGI. The V gene end was trimmed by 8 bases and the J gene end by 7 bases; junction bases not matched to a gene: 9. The CDR3 protein is CASRSTGGRNSPLHF. The CDR3 nucleotides are TGTGCCAGCCGTTCCACAGGGGGCAGAAATTCACCCCTCCACTTT.

The chain links TRBV19 to TRBJ1-1; the D gene is possibly TRBD1 (5 bases). This CDR3 is built from 12 residues. Germline V gene lookup returns CDR1 LNHDA and CDR2 SQIVND (reference sequence). V lost 3 bases, J lost 8 bases, and 10 bases lay in between. As DNA, the CDR3 is TGTGCCAGTAGTATGCGGCAGGGCGAAGCTTTCTTT. Encoded protein: CASSMRQGEAFF.

This chain links TRBV6-5 with TRBJ2-7, with no clear D. The ends were cut back, 2 bases at V and 4 bases at J, with 12 bases in the middle. CDR1 is MNHEY, CDR2 SVGAGI, per germline. The CDR3 consists of 14 residues. CDR3 loop: CASSYKSREYEQYF. The CDR3 DNA reads TGTGCCAGCAGTTACAAGAGTCGTGAATACGAGCAGTACTTC.

This rearrangement joins TRBV6-6 to TRBJ1-5; D is ambiguous. CDR1 and CDR2 from the germline V gene are MNHNY and SVGAGI (reference sequence). V lost 0 bases, J lost 3 bases, and 12 bases lay in between. This CDR3 has 16 amino acids. In DNA, the CDR3 is TGTGCCAGCAGTTACTCGGGAGCCTCTTCCAATCAGCCCCAGCATTTT. Translation: CASSYSGASSNQPQHF.

J is TRBJ2-7 and V is TRBV27; 7 bases are a match to TRBD2. Germline assignment: CDR1 MNHEY and CDR2 SMNVEV (reference sequence). The CDR3 covers 15 residues. Trimming cost V 7 bases and J 6 bases; bases outside gene matches: 15. The CDR3 DNA is TGTGCCAGCATCGTGGGAGGTCAGGGAGGGAGCGAGCAGTACTTC. Translated, it gives CASIVGGQGGSEQYF.

V gene TRBV19 combines with J gene TRBJ1-6; D is unresolved. Deletions cut 0 bases from V and 7 bases from J, with 16 bases between. The CDR3 runs to 17 residues. Germline assignment: CDR1 LNHDA and CDR2 SQIVND (reference sequence). CDR3 in DNA: TGTGCCAGTAGTATAGATCGGAGGGCAACTGGGAATTCACCCCTCCACTTT. Its translation is CASSIDRRATGNSPLHF.

The V gene is TRBV7-3, the J gene TRBJ2-2; D gene unclear. V lost 5 bases and J lost 7, with 14 bases in between. Germline CDR1 reads SGHTA; CDR2 reads FQGTGA. The CDR3 has 14 residues. CDR3 nucleotides: TGTGCCAGCAGCCCGAGCGTGACTCTCGGGGAGCTGTTTTTT. As protein: CASSPSVTLGELFF.